A single sample gave rise to the 19 T cell receptor beta chains below, sequenced in a study of blood T cells in healthy people across ages (dated by TCRdb to about 2015). The library relied on 5' RACE. TCRdb lists the instrument as Illumina HiSeq 2500. A second PCR of roughly 7 to 11 cycles was performed with a sample-barcoded 5' primer and a J-beta primer mix. Clones were called with MiXCR by TCRdb after fastp trimmed the public reads at Q25, and only in-frame beta chains were retained. Each entry merges the rows of one CDR3 protein and shows their most common DNA and genes. A total of about 580,000 distinct CDR3 sequences appear in this sample, 40% to 55% of them only once. Clones ranked in the top ten supply under 30% of the sample. Sequenced input: blood. The receptors were gathered from a man older than 75 in good health.

In this sample, this clonotype turned up a few times. DNA for the CDR3: TGTGCCAGCAGCCAGGATACCGGGACAGGGAGGGATGGCTACACCTTC. Translation gives CASSQDTGTGRDGYTF. This rearrangement joins TRBV6-6 to TRBJ1-2, with 9 nucleotides matching TRBD1. Unmatched junction bases numbered 14, after V lost 6 bases and J lost 6 bases. Per germline, CDR1 MNHNY and CDR2 SVGAGI (reference sequence). The CDR3 is 16 amino acids.

This clonotype came up a few times. The chain links TRBV5-1 to TRBJ2-7; 16 bases agree with TRBD2. The junction had 6 bases not matched to a gene; V was cut back by 4 bases and J by 5 bases. CDR3 length equals 16 residues. Germline CDR1 and CDR2: SGHRS and YFSETQ. CDR3 bases: TGCGCCAGCAGCCACGGGACTAGCGGGGGGGTGGACGAGCAGTACTTC. Its protein product is CASSHGTSGGVDEQYF.

This chain connects TRBV5-1 to TRBJ1-2; 7 nucleotides align to TRBD1. Germline V gives CDR1 SGHRS, CDR2 YFSETQ. V dropped 0 bases and J dropped 7; count of bases not matched to a gene: 6. This CDR3 is 14 amino acids long. The CDR3 sequence is CASSLATTGAGYTF. DNA for the CDR3: TGCGCCAGCAGCTTGGCCACCACAGGGGCTGGCTACACCTTC.

The rearrangement links TRBV9 to TRBJ2-1, with TRBD1 identical over 7 bases. Per germline, CDR1 SGDLS and CDR2 YYNGEE. The V gene end was trimmed by 5 bases and the J gene end by 0 bases; junction bases not matched to a gene: 5. This CDR3 has 15 amino acids. The CDR3 protein is CASSSGTASYNEQFF. The CDR3, as DNA: TGTGCCAGCAGTTCCGGGACAGCCTCCTACAATGAGCAGTTCTTC.

This sequence joins TRBV7-9 and TRBJ1-5, with 7 bases matching TRBD1. The V segment lost 1 base and the J segment 1 base; nucleotides outside the gene matches: 7. The CDR3 consists of 17 residues. Germline V gene data show CDR1 as SEHNR and CDR2 as FQNEAQ (reference sequence). In nucleotides, the CDR3 is TGTGCCAGCAGCTTAGGCGGAGGGGGCTCGAGCAATCAGCCCCAGCATTTT. This sequence encodes CASSLGGGGSSNQPQHF.

This clonotype has just a few counts. V is TRBV6-5 and J is TRBJ1-4; possibly TRBD1 for D (6 bases). Per germline, CDR1 MNHEY and CDR2 SVGAGI. V shed 4 bases and J shed 5 bases, with 23 bases lying between them. This CDR3 region has 18 residues. DNA of the CDR3: TGTGCCAGCAGTTCCCGGGGGCCCAGGGCCCCGGGGAATGAAAAACTGTTTTTT. Encoded protein: CASSSRGPRAPGNEKLFF.

This clonotype was seen only once. This chain connects TRBV12-3 or TRBV12-4 to TRBJ2-5, with D unresolved. This CDR3 has 15 amino acids. V was cut by 6 bases and J by 1 base, with 15 bases left in between. CDR3 sequence: CASSRRAVTQETQYF. The CDR3 nucleotides read TGTGCCAGCAGCCGCCGGGCAGTAACCCAAGAGACCCAGTACTTC.

This clonotype was recorded a few times. This chain links TRBV2 with TRBJ2-5, with D perhaps being TRBD1 or TRBD2 (5 bases each). CDR1 and CDR2 from the germline V gene are SNHLY and FYNNEI. This CDR3 spans 14 amino acids. V lost 10 bases and J 1 base, leaving 16 bases between the germline ends. The chain's CDR3 is CATLGAVPQETQYF. The DNA for the CDR3 is TGTGCCACCCTCGGGGCGGTCCCCCAAGAGACCCAGTACTTC.

J is TRBJ1-6 and V is TRBV20-1, with 8 nucleotides matching TRBD1. V trimming: 1 base; J trimming: 10 bases; junction bases outside the gene matches: 9. Per germline, CDR1 DFQATT and CDR2 SNEGSKA (reference sequence). CDR3 length: 15 residues. The CDR3 coding sequence is TGCAGTGCTAGAGCCACAGGGGGAAGAGCATCACCCCTCCACTTT. It yields the protein CSARATGGRASPLHF.

This clonotype was observed once. This rearrangement joins TRBV4-3 to TRBJ1-5; D uncertain. Germline loops: CDR1 LGHNA, CDR2 YSLEER. V lost 0 bases to trimming and J lost 5 bases, with 8 bases between them. CDR3 length equals 14 residues. In DNA form, the CDR3 reads TGCGCCAGCAGCCAAGAATTGGGGTATCAGCCCCAGCATTTT. Protein product: CASSQELGYQPQHF.

V usage is TRBV27 and J usage is TRBJ2-6; D call uncertain. CDR1 MNHEY and CDR2 SMNVEV come from the germline V gene (reference sequence). The V end lost 6 bases, the J end lost 0 bases, and 9 bases lay between the germline ends. The CDR3 length is 15 residues. CDR3 sequence: CASSQRSSGANVLTF. In DNA, the CDR3 is TGTGCCAGCAGCCAGAGAAGCTCTGGGGCCAACGTCCTGACTTTC.

This clonotype was seen only a few times. The CDR3 loop reads CASSPQEVIETQYF. The CDR3 DNA follows: TGTGCCAGCAGTCCCCAGGAGGTGATTGAGACCCAGTACTTC. The chain employs TRBV27 and TRBJ2-5; possibly TRBD2 for D (5 bases). The germline V and J ends were trimmed by 5 bases and 5 bases, with 15 bases remaining between them. From germline, CDR1 is MNHEY and CDR2 SMNVEV (reference sequence). The CDR3 extends over 14 amino acids.

This clonotype has ten or more counts. J is TRBJ2-1 and V is TRBV29-1; D might be TRBD2 (5 bases). V was trimmed by 6 bases and J by 15 bases, leaving 18 bases between them. CDR1 SQVTM and CDR2 ANQGSEA come from the germline V gene. The CDR3 spans 11 residues. The CDR3 loop is CSVRIGNLPFF. Here the CDR3 DNA reads TGCAGCGTGAGAATCGGGAATTTGCCGTTCTTC.

The J gene is TRBJ1-3, the V gene TRBV7-9, with a weak D call TRBD1 (6 bases). Germline V gene data show CDR1 as SEHNR and CDR2 as FQNEAQ (reference sequence). Trimming removed 5 bases from V and 0 bases from J, with 14 bases in between. The CDR3 contains 16 residues. CDR3 in amino acids: CASSPNRAGSGNTIYF. CDR3 in DNA: TGTGCCAGCAGCCCGAACAGGGCCGGCTCTGGAAACACCATATATTTT.

This rearrangement joins TRBV12-3 or TRBV12-4 to TRBJ2-1, with 7 bases identical to TRBD2. The CDR3 spans 18 residues. V dropped 3 bases and J dropped 6; count of bases not matched to a gene: 17. CDR3 bases: TGTGCCAGCAGTTTTCACGTCGGTGGGGGGAGGGCTGTCAATGAGCAGTTCTTC. This gives the protein CASSFHVGGGRAVNEQFF.

The count of this clonotype is one. The V call is TRBV20-1, the J call TRBJ2-1; tentatively, D is TRBD1 or TRBD2 (5 bases each). The length of the CDR3 is 17 residues. V was shortened by 3 bases and J by 0 bases, with 18 bases between the two germline ends. Looked up from germline, CDR1 is DFQATT and CDR2 is SNEGSKA (reference sequence). Here the CDR3 reads CSARGTGGKSSYNEQFF. The CDR3 DNA is TGCAGTGCTAGGGGGACCGGCGGAAAAAGCTCCTACAATGAGCAGTTCTTC.

This clonotype turned up a few times. The chain recombines TRBV20-1 with TRBJ2-1, with D unclear. This CDR3 is built from 11 residues. The V and J ends lost 6 bases and 9 bases respectively, with 12 bases between them. The germline V gene has CDR1 DFQATT and CDR2 SNEGSKA (reference sequence). CDR3 sequence (DNA): TGCAGTGCCCCCCGGGCAAGTGAGCAGTTCTTC. Amino acid sequence: CSAPRASEQFF.

This rearrangement joins TRBV3-1 to TRBJ1-2, with D tentatively TRBD1 (6 bases). Deletions cut 6 bases from V and 4 bases from J, with 15 bases between. From germline, CDR1 is LGHDT and CDR2 YNNKEL (reference sequence). The CDR3 length is 14 residues. Here the CDR3 DNA reads TGTGCCAGCAGTCCTTCACAGGGCAGCTATGGCTACACCTTC. This encodes CASSPSQGSYGYTF.

This chain uses TRBV4-1 with TRBJ1-1; possible D gene TRBD1, 6 bases. The CDR3 loop spans 13 amino acids. Germline loops: CDR1 MGHRA, CDR2 YSYEKL. V gave up 1 base and J gave up 8 bases, with 11 bases separating them. This CDR3 reads CASSQAGTIEAFF. CDR3 sequence (DNA): TGCGCCAGCAGCCAAGCCGGGACAATCGAAGCTTTCTTT.